The subject of this entry is one T cell receptor beta chain. This clonotype appeared many times. Its specific antigen is unknown. No clone much larger than this one lies a single base away; base qualities are absent. This sample's time point label indicates: after trial treatment. Per the publication, the treatment or condition label means: LDRT plus nivolumab, ipilimumab, low-dose cyclophosphamide and aspirin (RACIN trial). Donors were enrolled in RACIN, a single-arm phase I dose-escalation trial in which nivolumab, ipilimumab, aspirin, low-dose cyclophosphamide and low-dose radiotherapy were combined. Patients with advanced, TIL-negative solid tumors were considered eligible. This entry comes from a study of low-dose radiotherapy and immunotherapy resistance in tumors (dated by TCRdb to the early 2020s). Study-level background: In Cohort 1, 0.5 Gy per fraction was delivered every 2 weeks, and a total PTV dose of 6.5 Gy was prescribed. Nivolumab was administered intravenously as a 240 mg flat dose every two weeks, and ipilimumab was administered intravenously at 1 mg/kg every six weeks. Cohort 2 received 1 Gy per fraction every two weeks, with a total of 13 Gy over 26 weeks. No randomization into treatment groups was done for the people taking part in the trial. Starting on cycle 1 day 1, patients took 300 mg of aspirin by mouth once a day for four cycles. The translational analysis covered eight patients: three from the first dose cohort and the first five from the second dose cohort. Cyclophosphamide 200 mg/m2 was given intravenously every two weeks, one day before each radiation and immunotherapy administration.

Instrument on record: Illumina HiSeq 2500. First-strand cDNA was synthesized with Superscript III and a set of TRAV- and TRBV-specific primers, covering both TCRalpha and TCRbeta chains. TCRs were amplified for about 20 PCR cycles with Phusion, using a constant-region primer paired with the adapter attached to the V primers. Amplification of the isolated mRNA was done with the MessageAmp II aRNA Amplification Kit, which involved a roughly 17-hour in vitro transcription at 37 degrees C. mRNA for TCR sequencing was isolated with the Dynabeads mRNA DIRECT Purification Kit. A second roughly 23-cycle Phusion PCR added indexed Illumina adapters, and products were purified with AMPure XP beads. The study's own analysis went as follows. Using custom Perl scripts, TCR sequences encoding the same protein were pooled, out-of-frame sequences were removed, and the abundance of each clonotype was computed. Any TCR sequence backed by just one read was left out of the analysis. Repertoire metrics included Shannon entropy, Gini index, clonality, richness, and frequency of TCRs shared between repertoires. TCRdb reran the public reads through fastp at Q25 and MiXCR, keeping productive beta chains. Rows merge per CDR3 protein into single entries with the most common DNA and genes. In this record, the V and J calls reflect TCRdb's handling and not the investigators' own analysis. Across this sample there are 85,000 to 95,000 distinct CDR3 sequences, with more than 20% seen only once. The ten largest account for 10% to 15% of the sample.

There are 16 amino acids in the CDR3, from cysteine to phenylalanine inclusive. Of the read, only the CDR3 DNA is kept; its 48 bases are in frame from base 1. CDR1 and CDR2 (SGHNT, YENEEA) derive from the germline V gene. V lost 3 bases and J lost 7 bases, and the count of bases not matched to a germline gene is 12. The sequence is built from TRBV11-3 and TRBJ2-1, with TRBD2 matching 7 junction bases. This TCR was sampled from a female donor with ovarian cancer. The sample in question was PBMCs, obtained after low-dose radiotherapy plus immunotherapy. The DNA sequence is TGTGCCAGCAGCTTCCGCGGGAGTGCCTCCTGGAATGAGCAGTTCTTC. It is translated as CASSFRGSASWNEQFF.